Each of the 22 T cell receptor beta chains below was sequenced from the same sample in a study of blood T cell repertoires in COVID-19. Clones were sequenced by immunoSEQ multiplex PCR, and TCRdb holds only the in-frame ones, with some missing. The sample includes some 28,000 clones, around 87% seen only once; the top ten take over 9%. Specimen: peripheral blood. These TCRs come from a man between 60 and 70 years old with acute or convalescent COVID-19.

This clone was seen a single time. The rearrangement joins TRBV4-1 to TRBJ2-7; D is possibly TRBD2 (6 bases). Looked up from germline, CDR1 is MGHRA and CDR2 is YSYEKL. The CDR3 is 14 residues long. Trimming shortened V by 1 base and J by 3 bases, and 10 bases separated the two germline ends. CDR3 amino acids: CASSQGVRGYEQYF. The DNA of the CDR3 is TGCGCCAGCAGCCAAGGGGTGCGGGGCTACGAGCAGTACTTC.

The chain has TRBV19 and TRBJ1-2, with 9 bases fitting TRBD1. CDR3 length: 16 residues. J was trimmed by 4 bases and V by 4 bases; bases with no gene match: 10. Germline CDR1 LNHDA, CDR2 SQIVND (reference sequence). This chain's CDR3 is CASSRFPGTGTYGYTF. The CDR3 region has the DNA TGTGCCAGTAGTAGATTCCCCGGGACAGGGACCTATGGCTACACCTTC.

The chain employs TRBV3-1 (or the pseudogene TRBV3-2) and TRBJ1-2, with 9 positions matching TRBD1. With V trimmed by 1 base and J by 6 bases, 3 bases remained unmatched. The CDR3 contains 14 residues. The germline gives CDR1 LGHDT, CDR2 YNNKEL (reference sequence). CDR3 in amino acids: CASSQGDRVHGYTF. In nucleotides, the CDR3 is TGTGCCAGCAGCCAAGGGGACAGGGTCCATGGCTACACCTTC.

The V and J genes are TRBV5-1 and TRBJ1-1, with D maybe TRBD1 (6 bases). The V and J ends lost 4 bases and 0 bases respectively, with 10 bases between them. The CDR3 is 14 amino acids. Germline V gene sequence: CDR1 SGHRS, CDR2 YFSETQ. The CDR3 nucleotides read TGCGCCAGCAGCGGCGGACAGATGAACACTGAAGCTTTCTTT. It is translated as CASSGGQMNTEAFF.

This chain uses TRBV28 with TRBJ2-5, with TRBD1 as a possible D gene (5 bases). The V end was cut by 2 bases, the J end by 5 bases, with 15 bases between. CDR1 and CDR2 (germline): MDHEN, SYDVKM. The CDR3 is 15 residues long. This CDR3 reads CASSLGRAYSETQYF. The CDR3 nucleotides read TGTGCCAGCAGTTTAGGCAGGGCGTATTCGGAGACCCAGTACTTC. Complete variable domain (other parts from reference TRBV28 and TRBJ2-5): DVKVTQSSRYLVKRTGEKVFLECVQDMDHENMFWYRQDPGLGLRLIYFSYDVKMKEKGDIPEGYSVSREKKERFSLILESASTNQTSMYLCASSLGRAYSETQYFGPGTRLLVL.

The V gene is TRBV6-5, the J gene TRBJ1-2; 8 bases map to TRBD1. V dropped 2 bases and J dropped 8; count of bases not matched to a gene: 7. The CDR3 spans 14 residues. Germline V gives CDR1 MNHEY, CDR2 SVGAGI. This CDR3 is CASSYVQGARGYTF. The CDR3 DNA reads TGTGCCAGCAGTTACGTCCAGGGGGCGCGAGGCTACACCTTC.

This clone showed up just a few times. The V gene is TRBV7-9, the J gene TRBJ1-1; the D is unclear. The length of the CDR3 is 15 residues. The germline CDR1 and CDR2 sequences are SEHNR and FQNEAQ (reference sequence). Trimming stripped 5 bases from V and 1 base from J, with 14 bases between. The CDR3 sequence is CASSPRELRNTEAFF. CDR3 DNA sequence: TGTGCCAGCAGCCCGAGGGAGCTGAGGAACACTGAAGCTTTCTTT. The full variable domain, with the rest looked up from reference TRBV7-9 and TRBJ1-1, is DTGVSQNPRHKITKRGQNVTFRCDPISEHNRLYWYRQTLGQGPEFLTYFQNEAQLEKSRLLSDRFSAERPKGSFSTLEIQRTEQGDSAMYLCASSPRELRNTEAFFGQGTRLTVV.

The rearrangement joins TRBV14 to TRBJ2-1; 12 positions match TRBD2. The CDR3 contains 18 residues. V trimming: 0 bases; J trimming: 4 bases; junction bases outside the gene matches: 7. Germline values: CDR1 SGHDN, CDR2 FVKESK. CDR3 in amino acids: CASSQDLAGGKIYNEQFF. As DNA, the CDR3 is TGTGCCAGCAGCCAAGATCTAGCGGGGGGGAAAATATACAATGAGCAGTTCTTC. The complete variable domain, with remaining parts taken from reference TRBV14 and TRBJ2-1, reads EAGVTQFPSHSVIEKGQTVTLRCDPISGHDNLYWYRRVMGKEIKFLLHFVKESKQDESGMPNNRFLAERTGGTYSTLKVQPAELEDSGVYFCASSQDLAGGKIYNEQFFGPGTRLTVL.

The chain recombines TRBV7-2 with TRBJ1-5; TRBD1 agrees at 8 bases. CDR3 length: 16 amino acids. Germline trimming cut 1 base from V and 6 bases from J; bases unmatched to any gene: 8. Germline CDR1 is SGHTA and CDR2 is FQGNSA. The CDR3 bases are TGTGCCAGCAGCTTAGACGGACAGGGTATAAGTCAGCCCCAGCATTTT. The encoded protein is CASSLDGQGISQPQHF.

J is TRBJ1-1 and V is TRBV19; TRBD1 matches at 8 bases. The J segment lost 0 bases and the V segment lost 6 bases, leaving 9 bases of the junction unmatched. The CDR3 spans 16 residues. Looked up from germline, CDR1 is LNHDA and CDR2 is SQIVND (reference sequence). CDR3: CASSIGTGRMNTEAFF. Here the CDR3 DNA reads TGTGCCAGTAGCATTGGGACAGGAAGAATGAACACTGAAGCTTTCTTT.

This clone was detected a few times. V and J are TRBV11-3 and TRBJ2-1; TRBD2 aligns across 7 bases. This CDR3 comprises 15 residues. Germline V gives CDR1 SGHNT, CDR2 YENEEA. After removal of 5 bases from V and 10 bases from J, the junction contained 14 bases not matched to a gene. The CDR3 DNA sequence: TGTGCCAGCAGCCATCCTAGCGGCGCTACAGAGGAGCAGTTCTTC. Its translation: CASSHPSGATEEQFF.

This clone was detected only a few times. This chain links TRBV28 with TRBJ1-1; tentatively, D is TRBD1 (6 bases). This CDR3 spans 15 amino acids. V was cut by 7 bases and J by 4 bases, with 19 bases left in between. Germline V gene sequence: CDR1 MDHEN, CDR2 SYDVKM. The CDR3 here is CASIPSGRGGTEAFF. CDR3 sequence (DNA): TGTGCCAGCATCCCCAGCGGGAGGGGGGGCACTGAAGCTTTCTTT.

This sequence joins TRBV19 and TRBJ1-4, with D perhaps TRBD1 (5 bases). CDR3 length: 12 amino acids. V was shortened by 6 bases and J by 8 bases, with 10 bases between the two germline ends. Per germline, CDR1 LNHDA and CDR2 SQIVND (reference sequence). The DNA for the CDR3 is TGTGCCAGTAGGACAGATACGGAAAAACTGTTTTTT. Amino acids: CASRTDTEKLFF.

This clone was recorded a few times. The V and J genes are TRBV29-1 and TRBJ1-2; 7 bases line up with TRBD1. V shed 2 bases, J shed 3 bases, and the junction held 9 bases outside the gene matches. From germline, CDR1 is SQVTM and CDR2 ANQGSEA. The CDR3 runs to 15 residues. The chain's CDR3 is CSVESNSRGDYGYTF. The CDR3 DNA reads as TGCAGCGTTGAATCAAACTCCAGGGGGGACTATGGCTACACCTTC.

V is TRBV5-5 and J is TRBJ1-3; tentatively, D is TRBD1 (5 bases). V gave up 1 base and J gave up 1 base, with 12 bases separating them. Germline loops: CDR1 SGHKS, CDR2 YYEKEE (reference sequence). The CDR3 sequence is 16 residues long. CDR3 DNA: TGTGCCAGCAGCTTGAGGCAGGGCATTTCTGGAAACACCATATATTTT. Protein product: CASSLRQGISGNTIYF.

The CDR3 DNA is TGTGCCAGCACCGGCTCGACAGCAGCTTCCTACACCTTC. It yields the protein CASTGSTAASYTF. This chain joins TRBV12-3 or TRBV12-4 and TRBJ1-2; TRBD1 might be the D (5 bases). V was shortened by 7 bases and J by 10 bases, with 19 bases between the two germline ends. There are 13 residues in the CDR3.

The rearrangement links TRBV6-5 to TRBJ2-2; 7 nucleotides align to TRBD1. Germline CDR1 MNHEY, CDR2 SVGAGI. V shed 5 bases and J 5 bases; nucleotides not matched to a gene: 5. The CDR3 runs to 14 residues. Here the CDR3 DNA reads TGTGCCAGCAGTCCAGGGGGTCGGACCGGGGAGCTGTTTTTT. Translating it yields CASSPGGRTGELFF.

J is TRBJ1-1 and V is TRBV4-1; TRBD1 might be the D (5 bases). The CDR3 covers 15 residues. V was pared by 3 bases and J by 4 bases, with 15 bases between. The germline gives CDR1 MGHRA, CDR2 YSYEKL. Here the CDR3 reads CASSQGVGLGTEAFF. The DNA of the CDR3 is TGCGCCAGCAGCCAGGGGGTAGGACTAGGCACTGAAGCTTTCTTT.

This clone was detected only once. The chain carries TRBV7-9 and TRBJ2-3, with 8 bases matching TRBD2. CDR1 and CDR2 (germline): SEHNR, FQNEAQ (reference sequence). V shed 5 bases and J 3 bases; nucleotides not matched to a gene: 16. The CDR3 consists of 18 residues. This CDR3 reads CASSVGGLAVGRTDTQYF. DNA for the CDR3: TGTGCCAGCAGCGTCGGCGGACTAGCTGTGGGTCGTACAGATACGCAGTATTTT.

This chain joins TRBV19 and TRBJ1-5; tentative D call: TRBD1 (6 bases). V was clipped by 5 bases and J by 3 bases, with 14 bases between them. Germline loops: CDR1 LNHDA, CDR2 SQIVND (reference sequence). The CDR3 has 15 residues. This chain's CDR3 is CASSFGTGLNQPQHF. CDR3 DNA sequence: TGTGCCAGTAGTTTCGGCACAGGGCTCAATCAGCCCCAGCATTTT.

This chain joins TRBV6-2 or TRBV6-3 and TRBJ2-3, with 7 bases lining up with TRBD1. The CDR3 spans 14 residues. Germline lookup yields CDR1 MNHEY and CDR2 SVGEGT. The V gene end was trimmed by 5 bases and the J gene end by 4 bases; junction bases not matched to a gene: 6. The CDR3 DNA reads as TGTGCCAGCAGTGTAGACAGGGTCGCAGATACGCAGTATTTT. As protein: CASSVDRVADTQYF.

J is TRBJ2-5 and V is TRBV30; 13 positions agree with TRBD2. Trimming removed 2 bases from V and 4 bases from J; junction bases left unmatched: 7. Germline CDR1 GTSNPN, CDR2 SVGIG (reference sequence). This CDR3 has 16 amino acids. The CDR3 DNA is TGTGCCTGGAGTTTGACTAGCGGGAGGAGGATAGAGACCCAGTACTTC. Translating gives CAWSLTSGRRIETQYF. Filled out from reference TRBV30 and TRBJ2-5, the complete variable domain reads SQTIHQWPATLVQPVGSPLSLECTVEGTSNPNLYWYRQAAGRGLQLLFYSVGIGQISSEVPQNLSASRPQDRQFILSSKKLLLSDSGFYLCAWSLTSGRRIETQYFGPGTRLLVL.